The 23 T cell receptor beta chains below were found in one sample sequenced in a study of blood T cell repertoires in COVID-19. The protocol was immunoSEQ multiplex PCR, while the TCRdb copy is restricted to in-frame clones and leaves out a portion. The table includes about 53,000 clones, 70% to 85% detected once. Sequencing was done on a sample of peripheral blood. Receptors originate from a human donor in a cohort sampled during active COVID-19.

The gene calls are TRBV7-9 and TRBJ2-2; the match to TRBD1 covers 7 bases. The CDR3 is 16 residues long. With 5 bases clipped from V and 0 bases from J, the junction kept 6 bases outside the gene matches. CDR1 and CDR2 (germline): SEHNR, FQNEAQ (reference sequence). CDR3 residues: CASSTTGLANTGELFF. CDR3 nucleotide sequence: TGTGCCAGCAGCACGACAGGGCTCGCGAACACCGGGGAGCTGTTTTTT.

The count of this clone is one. The chain's CDR3 is CASSLVLSTEAFF. The CDR3 bases are TGTGCCAGCAGCCTAGTCTTGAGCACTGAAGCTTTCTTT. This chain links TRBV11-2 with TRBJ1-1; D remains unclear. Trimming stripped 5 bases from V and 4 bases from J, with 11 bases between. The CDR3 contains 13 residues. Germline CDR1 and CDR2: SGHAT and FQNNGV.

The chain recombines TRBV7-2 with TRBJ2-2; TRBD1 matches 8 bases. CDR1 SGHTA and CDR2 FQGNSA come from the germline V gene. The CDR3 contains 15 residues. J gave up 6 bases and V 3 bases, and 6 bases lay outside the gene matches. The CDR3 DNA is TGTGCCAGCAGCTTGTACAGGGGGGTCCCCGGGGAGCTGTTTTTT. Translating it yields CASSLYRGVPGELFF.

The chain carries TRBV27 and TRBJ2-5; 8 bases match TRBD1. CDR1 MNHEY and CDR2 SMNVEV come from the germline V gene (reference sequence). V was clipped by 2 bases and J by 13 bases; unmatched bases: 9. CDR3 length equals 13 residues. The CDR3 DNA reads TGTGCCAGCAGTTTACCAGGGGGCCCGTTTTGGTACTTC. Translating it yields CASSLPGGPFWYF.

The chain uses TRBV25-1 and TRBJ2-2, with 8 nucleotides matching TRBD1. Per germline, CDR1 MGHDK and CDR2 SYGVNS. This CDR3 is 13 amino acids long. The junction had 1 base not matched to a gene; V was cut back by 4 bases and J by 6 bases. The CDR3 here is CASSGQGSGELFF. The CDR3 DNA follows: TGTGCCAGCAGTGGACAGGGGTCCGGGGAGCTGTTTTTT.

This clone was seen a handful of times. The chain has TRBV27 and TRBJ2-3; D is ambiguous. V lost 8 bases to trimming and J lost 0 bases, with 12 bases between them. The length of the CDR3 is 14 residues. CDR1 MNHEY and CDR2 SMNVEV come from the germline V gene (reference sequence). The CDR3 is CASGTTESTDTQYF. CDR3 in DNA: TGTGCCAGCGGAACAACGGAGAGCACAGATACGCAGTATTTT.

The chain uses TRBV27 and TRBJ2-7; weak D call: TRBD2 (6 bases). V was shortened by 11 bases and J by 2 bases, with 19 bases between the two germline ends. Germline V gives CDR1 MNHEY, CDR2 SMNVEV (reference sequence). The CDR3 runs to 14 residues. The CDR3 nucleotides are TGTGCCTCGCACACGGGAGTAAGGGCCTACGAGCAGTACTTC. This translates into CASHTGVRAYEQYF.

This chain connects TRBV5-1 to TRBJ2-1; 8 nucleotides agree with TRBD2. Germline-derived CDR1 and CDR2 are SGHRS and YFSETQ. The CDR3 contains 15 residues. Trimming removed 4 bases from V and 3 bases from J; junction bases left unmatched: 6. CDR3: CASSPGLAFYNEQFF. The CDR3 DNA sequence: TGCGCCAGCAGCCCCGGACTAGCCTTCTACAATGAGCAGTTCTTC.

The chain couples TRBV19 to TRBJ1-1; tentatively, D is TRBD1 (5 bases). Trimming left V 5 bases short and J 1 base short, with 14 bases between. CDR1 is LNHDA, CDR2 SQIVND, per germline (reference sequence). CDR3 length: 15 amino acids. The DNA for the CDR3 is TGTGCCAGTAGTGCCTACGGGGGGAAGAACACTGAAGCTTTCTTT. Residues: CASSAYGGKNTEAFF.

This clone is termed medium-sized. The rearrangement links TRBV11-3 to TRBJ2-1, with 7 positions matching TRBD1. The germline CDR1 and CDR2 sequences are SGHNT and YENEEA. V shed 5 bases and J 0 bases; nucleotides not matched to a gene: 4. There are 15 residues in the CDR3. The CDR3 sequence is CASSVGDSSYNEQFF. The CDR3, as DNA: TGTGCCAGCAGCGTGGGGGACAGCTCCTACAATGAGCAGTTCTTC.

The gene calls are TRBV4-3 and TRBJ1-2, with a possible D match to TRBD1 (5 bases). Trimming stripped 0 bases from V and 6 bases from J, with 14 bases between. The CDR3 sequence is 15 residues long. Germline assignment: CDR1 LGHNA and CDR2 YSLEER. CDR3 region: CASSQDLFPTDGYTF. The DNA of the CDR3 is TGCGCCAGCAGCCAAGATTTGTTTCCGACAGATGGCTACACCTTC.

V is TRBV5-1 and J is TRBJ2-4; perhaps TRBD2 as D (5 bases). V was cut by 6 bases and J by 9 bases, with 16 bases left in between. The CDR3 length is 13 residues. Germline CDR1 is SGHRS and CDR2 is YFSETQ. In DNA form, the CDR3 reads TGCGCCAGCAAGGCGACCGGGAATACCATTCAGTACTTC. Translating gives CASKATGNTIQYF.

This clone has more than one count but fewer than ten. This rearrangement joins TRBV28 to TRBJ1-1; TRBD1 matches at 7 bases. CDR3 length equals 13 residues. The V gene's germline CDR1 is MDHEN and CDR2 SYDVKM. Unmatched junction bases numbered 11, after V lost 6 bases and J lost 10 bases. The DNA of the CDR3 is TGTGCCAGCAGCACCAGGGGGAGTAGTGTAGCTTTCTTT. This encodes CASSTRGSSVAFF. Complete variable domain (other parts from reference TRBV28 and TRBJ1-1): DVKVTQSSRYLVKRTGEKVFLECVQDMDHENMFWYRQDPGLGLRLIYFSYDVKMKEKGDIPEGYSVSREKKERFSLILESASTNQTSMYLCASSTRGSSVAFFGQGTRLTVV.

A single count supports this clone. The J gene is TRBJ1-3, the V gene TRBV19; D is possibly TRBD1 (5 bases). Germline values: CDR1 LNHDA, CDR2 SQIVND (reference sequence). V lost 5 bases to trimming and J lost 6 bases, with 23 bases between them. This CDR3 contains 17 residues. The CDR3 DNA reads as TGTGCCAGTAGTTCATACGGGGGGGGGACTGCCGAAAACACCATATATTTT. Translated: CASSSYGGGTAENTIYF.

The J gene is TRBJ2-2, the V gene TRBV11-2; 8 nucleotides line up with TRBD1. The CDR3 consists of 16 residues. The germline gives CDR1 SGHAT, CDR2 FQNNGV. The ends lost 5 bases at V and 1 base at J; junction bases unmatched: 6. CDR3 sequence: CASSPPGTGNTGELFF. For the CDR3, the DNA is TGTGCCAGCAGCCCTCCGGGGACAGGGAACACCGGGGAGCTGTTTTTT.

The CDR3 DNA reads as TGTGCCAGTAGTACCGACAGGGGGGCATACGAGCAGTACTTC. It codes for CASSTDRGAYEQYF. J is TRBJ2-7 and V is TRBV19; 9 bases map to TRBD1. The CDR3 spans 14 residues. In germline, CDR1 is LNHDA, CDR2 SQIVND (reference sequence). J was trimmed by 4 bases and V by 4 bases; bases with no gene match: 5.

The CDR3 loop reads CSVVATGSYADTQYF. CDR3 bases: TGCAGCGTTGTAGCGACAGGGAGTTATGCAGATACGCAGTATTTT. The chain couples TRBV29-1 to TRBJ2-3; 7 nucleotides agree with TRBD1. Germline V gene data show CDR1 as SQVTM and CDR2 as ANQGSEA. Germline trimming cut 4 bases from V and 4 bases from J; bases unmatched to any gene: 11. This CDR3 region has 15 residues.

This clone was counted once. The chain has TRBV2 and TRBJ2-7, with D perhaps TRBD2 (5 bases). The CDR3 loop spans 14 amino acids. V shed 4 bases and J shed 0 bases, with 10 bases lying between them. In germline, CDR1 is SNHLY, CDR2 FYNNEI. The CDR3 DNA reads TGTGCCAGCAGTGTTCGAACTAGCTCCTACGAGCAGTACTTC. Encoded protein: CASSVRTSSYEQYF. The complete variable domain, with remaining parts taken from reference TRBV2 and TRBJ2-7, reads EPEVTQTPSHQVTQMGQEVILRCVPISNHLYFYWYRQILGQKVEFLVSFYNNEISEKSEIFDDQFSVERPDGSNFTLKIRSTKLEDSAMYFCASSVRTSSYEQYFGPGTRLTVT.

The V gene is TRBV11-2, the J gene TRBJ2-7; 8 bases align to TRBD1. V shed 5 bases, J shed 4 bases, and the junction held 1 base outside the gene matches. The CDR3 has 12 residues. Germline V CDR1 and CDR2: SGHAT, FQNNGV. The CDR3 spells CASSRDRYEQYF. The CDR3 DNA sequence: TGTGCCAGCAGCCGGGACAGGTACGAGCAGTACTTC.

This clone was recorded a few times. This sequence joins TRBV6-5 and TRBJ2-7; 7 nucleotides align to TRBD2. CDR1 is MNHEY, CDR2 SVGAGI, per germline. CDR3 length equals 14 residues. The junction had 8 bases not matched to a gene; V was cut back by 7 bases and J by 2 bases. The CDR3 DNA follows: TGTGCCAGCACCGACGGGGGGTTAACCTACGAGCAGTACTTC. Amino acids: CASTDGGLTYEQYF.

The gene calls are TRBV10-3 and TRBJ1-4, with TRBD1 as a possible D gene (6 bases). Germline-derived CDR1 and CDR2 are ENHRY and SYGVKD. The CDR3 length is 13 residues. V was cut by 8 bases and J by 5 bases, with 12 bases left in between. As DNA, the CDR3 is TGTGCCATCGCGGACAGACAGAATGAAAAACTGTTTTTT. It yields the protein CAIADRQNEKLFF.

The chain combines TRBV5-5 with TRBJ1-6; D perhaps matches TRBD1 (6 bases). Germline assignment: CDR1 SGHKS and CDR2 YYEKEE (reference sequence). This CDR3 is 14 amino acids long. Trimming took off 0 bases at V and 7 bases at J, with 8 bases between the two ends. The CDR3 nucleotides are TGTGCCAGCAGCTTGGGGACAGCCAATTCACCCCTCCACTTT. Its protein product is CASSLGTANSPLHF.

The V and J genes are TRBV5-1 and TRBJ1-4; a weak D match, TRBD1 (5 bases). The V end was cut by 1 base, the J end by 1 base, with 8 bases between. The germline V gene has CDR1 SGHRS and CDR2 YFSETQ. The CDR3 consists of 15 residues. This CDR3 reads CASSLLGGTNEKLFF. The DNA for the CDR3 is TGCGCCAGCAGCTTGTTGGGGGGAACTAATGAAAAACTGTTTTTT. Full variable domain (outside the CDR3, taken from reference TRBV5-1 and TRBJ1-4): KAGVTQTPRYLIKTRGQQVTLSCSPISGHRSVSWYQQTPGQGLQFLFEYFSETQRNKGNFPGRFSGRQFSNSRSEMNVSTLELGDSALYLCASSLLGGTNEKLFFGSGTQLSVL.